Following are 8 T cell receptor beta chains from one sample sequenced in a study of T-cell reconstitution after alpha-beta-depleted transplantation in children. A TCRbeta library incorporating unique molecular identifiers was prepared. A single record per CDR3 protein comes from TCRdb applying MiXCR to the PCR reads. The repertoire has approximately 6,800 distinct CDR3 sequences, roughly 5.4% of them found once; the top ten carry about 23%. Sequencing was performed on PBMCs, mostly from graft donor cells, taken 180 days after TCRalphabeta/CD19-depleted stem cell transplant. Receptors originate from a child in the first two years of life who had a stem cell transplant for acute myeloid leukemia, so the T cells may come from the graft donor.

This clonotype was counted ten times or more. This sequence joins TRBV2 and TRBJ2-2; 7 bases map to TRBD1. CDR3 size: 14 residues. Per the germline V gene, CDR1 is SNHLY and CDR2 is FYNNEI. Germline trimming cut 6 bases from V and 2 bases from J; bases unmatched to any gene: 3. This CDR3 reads CASSGTVNTGELFF. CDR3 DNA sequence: TGTGCCAGCAGCGGGACAGTAAACACCGGGGAGCTGTTTTTT.

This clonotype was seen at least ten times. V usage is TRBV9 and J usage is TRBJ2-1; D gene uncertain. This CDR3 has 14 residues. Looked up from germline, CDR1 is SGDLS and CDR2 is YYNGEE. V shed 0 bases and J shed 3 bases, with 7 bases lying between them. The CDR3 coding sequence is TGTGCCAGCAGCGTAGGTGAGGTCTACAATGAGCAGTTCTTC. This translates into CASSVGEVYNEQFF.

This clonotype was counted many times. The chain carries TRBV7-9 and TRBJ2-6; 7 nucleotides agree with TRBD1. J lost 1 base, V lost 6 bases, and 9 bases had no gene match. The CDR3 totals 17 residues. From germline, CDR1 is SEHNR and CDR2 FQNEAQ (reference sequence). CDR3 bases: TGTGCCAGCAGTTCCACAGGGGATTTATCTGGGGCCAACGTCCTGACTTTC. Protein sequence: CASSSTGDLSGANVLTF.

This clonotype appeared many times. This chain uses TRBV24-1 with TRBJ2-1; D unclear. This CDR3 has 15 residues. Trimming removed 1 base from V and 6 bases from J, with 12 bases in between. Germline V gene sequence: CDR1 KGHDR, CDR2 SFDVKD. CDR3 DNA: TGTGCCACCAGTGATTTAAGCAGCTGGCGCAATGAGCAGTTCTTC. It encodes CATSDLSSWRNEQFF.

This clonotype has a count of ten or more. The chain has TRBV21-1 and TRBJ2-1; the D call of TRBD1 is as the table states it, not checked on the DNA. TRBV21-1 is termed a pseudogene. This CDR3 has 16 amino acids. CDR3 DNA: TGTGCCAGCAGCAAGCGGCCCCGCAGGGGGCATAATGAGCAGTTCTTC. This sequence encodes CASSKRPRRGHNEQFF.

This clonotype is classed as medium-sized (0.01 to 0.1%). CDR3 loop: CAISERGSVSTDTQYF. The CDR3, as DNA: TGTGCCATCAGTGAAAGAGGTAGCGTTAGCACAGATACGCAGTATTTT. The chain recombines TRBV10-3 with TRBJ2-3; a weak D match, TRBD2 (5 bases). The germline CDR1 and CDR2 sequences are ENHRY and SYGVKD. This CDR3 is 16 amino acids long. The ends were cut back, 3 bases at V and 0 bases at J, with 13 bases in the middle.

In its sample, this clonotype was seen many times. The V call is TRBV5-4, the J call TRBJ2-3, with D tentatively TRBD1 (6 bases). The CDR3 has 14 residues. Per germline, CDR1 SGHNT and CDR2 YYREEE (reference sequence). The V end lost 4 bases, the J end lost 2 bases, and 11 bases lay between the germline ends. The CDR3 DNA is TGTGCCAGCAGCCTACAGGGTTTCACAGATACGCAGTATTTT. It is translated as CASSLQGFTDTQYF.

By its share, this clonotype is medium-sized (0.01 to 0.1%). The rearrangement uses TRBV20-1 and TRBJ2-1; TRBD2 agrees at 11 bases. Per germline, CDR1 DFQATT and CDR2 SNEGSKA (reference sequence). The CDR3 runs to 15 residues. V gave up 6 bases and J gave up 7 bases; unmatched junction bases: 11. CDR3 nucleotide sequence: TGCAGTGCCCAAAAGACTAGCGGGATACGTAATGAGCAGTTCTTC. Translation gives CSAQKTSGIRNEQFF.